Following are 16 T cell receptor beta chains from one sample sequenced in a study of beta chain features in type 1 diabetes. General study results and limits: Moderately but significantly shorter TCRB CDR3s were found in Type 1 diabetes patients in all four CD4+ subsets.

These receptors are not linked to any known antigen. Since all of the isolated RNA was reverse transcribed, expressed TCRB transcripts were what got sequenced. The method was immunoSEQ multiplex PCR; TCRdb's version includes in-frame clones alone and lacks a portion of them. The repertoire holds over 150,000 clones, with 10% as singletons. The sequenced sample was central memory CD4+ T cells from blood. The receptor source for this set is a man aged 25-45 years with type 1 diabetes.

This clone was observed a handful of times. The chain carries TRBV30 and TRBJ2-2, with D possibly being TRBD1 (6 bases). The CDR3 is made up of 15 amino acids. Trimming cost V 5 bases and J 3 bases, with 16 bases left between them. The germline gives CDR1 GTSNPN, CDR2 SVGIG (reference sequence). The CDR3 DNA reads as TGTGCCTGGGAAAGACCACAGGGATACACCGGGGAGCTGTTTTTT. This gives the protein CAWERPQGYTGELFF.

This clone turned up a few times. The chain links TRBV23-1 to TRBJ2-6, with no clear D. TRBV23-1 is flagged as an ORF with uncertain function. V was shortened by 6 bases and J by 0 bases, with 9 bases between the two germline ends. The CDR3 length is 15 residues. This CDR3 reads CASSPLLSGANVLTF. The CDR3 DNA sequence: TGCGCCAGCAGCCCTCTCCTCTCTGGGGCCAACGTCCTGACTTTC.

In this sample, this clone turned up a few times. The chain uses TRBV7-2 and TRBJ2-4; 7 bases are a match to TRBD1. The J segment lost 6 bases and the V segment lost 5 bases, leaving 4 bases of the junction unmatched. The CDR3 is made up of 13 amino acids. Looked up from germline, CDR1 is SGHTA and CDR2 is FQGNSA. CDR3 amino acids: CASSQGQTNIQYF. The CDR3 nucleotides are TGTGCCAGCAGCCAGGGACAGACAAACATTCAGTACTTC.

The CDR3 region has the DNA TGTGCCAGCAGTCCAGGGGGAAGCACAGATACGCAGTATTTT. This codes for CASSPGGSTDTQYF. The V and J genes are TRBV13 and TRBJ2-3, with 7 bases lining up with TRBD1. There are 14 residues in the CDR3. Per germline, CDR1 PRHDT and CDR2 FYEKMQ (reference sequence). V shed 6 bases, J shed 0 bases, and the junction held 3 bases outside the gene matches. Drawing the rest from reference TRBV13 and TRBJ2-3, the complete variable domain is AAGVIQSPRHLIKEKRETATLKCYPIPRHDTVYWYQQGPGQDPQFLISFYEKMQSDKGSIPDRFSAQQFSDYHSELNMSSLELGDSALYFCASSPGGSTDTQYFGPGTRLTVL.

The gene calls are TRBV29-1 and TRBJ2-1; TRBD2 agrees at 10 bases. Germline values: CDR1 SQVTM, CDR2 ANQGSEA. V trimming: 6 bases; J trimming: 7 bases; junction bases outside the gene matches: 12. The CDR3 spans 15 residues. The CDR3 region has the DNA TGCAGCGTGCCGTCAACTAGCGGGATAGGAAATGAGCAGTTCTTC. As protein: CSVPSTSGIGNEQFF.

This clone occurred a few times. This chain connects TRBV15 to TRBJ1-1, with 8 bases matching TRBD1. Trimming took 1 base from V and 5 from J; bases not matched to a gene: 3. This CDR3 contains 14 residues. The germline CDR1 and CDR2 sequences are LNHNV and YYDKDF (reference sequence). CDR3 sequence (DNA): TGTGCCACCAGCAGAGCGCAGGGGGCGACTGAAGCTTTCTTT. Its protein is CATSRAQGATEAFF.

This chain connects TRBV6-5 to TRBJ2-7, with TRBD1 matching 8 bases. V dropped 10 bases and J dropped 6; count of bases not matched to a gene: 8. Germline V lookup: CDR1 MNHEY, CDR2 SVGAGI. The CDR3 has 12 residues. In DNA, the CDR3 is TGTGCCACCGAACAGGGGGTATCCGAGCAGTACTTC. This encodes CATEQGVSEQYF.

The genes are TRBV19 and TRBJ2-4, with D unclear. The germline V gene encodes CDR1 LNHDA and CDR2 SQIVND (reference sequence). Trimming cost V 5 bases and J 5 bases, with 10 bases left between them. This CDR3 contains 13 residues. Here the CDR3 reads CASSVGRQNIQYF. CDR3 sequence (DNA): TGTGCCAGTAGTGTCGGCAGGCAAAACATTCAGTACTTC.

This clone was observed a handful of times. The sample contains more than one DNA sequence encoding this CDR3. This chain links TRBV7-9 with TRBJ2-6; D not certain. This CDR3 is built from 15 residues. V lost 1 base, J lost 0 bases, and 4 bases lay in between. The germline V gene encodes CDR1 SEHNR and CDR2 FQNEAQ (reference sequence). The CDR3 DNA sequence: TGTGCCAGCAGCTTAGGCGGCTCTGGGGCCAACGTCCTGACTTTC. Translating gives CASSLGGSGANVLTF.

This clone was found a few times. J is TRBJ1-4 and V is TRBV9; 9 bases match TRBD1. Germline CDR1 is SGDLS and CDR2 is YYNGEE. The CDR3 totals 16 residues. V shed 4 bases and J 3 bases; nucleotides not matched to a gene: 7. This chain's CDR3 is CASSIAGTGSNEKLFF. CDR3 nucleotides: TGTGCCAGCAGCATAGCCGGGACAGGGTCTAATGAAAAACTGTTTTTT. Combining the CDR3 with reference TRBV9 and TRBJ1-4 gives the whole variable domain DSGVTQTPKHLITATGQRVTLRCSPRSGDLSVYWYQQSLDQGLQFLIQYYNGEERAKGNILERFSAQQFPDLHSELNLSSLELGDSALYFCASSIAGTGSNEKLFFGSGTQLSVL.

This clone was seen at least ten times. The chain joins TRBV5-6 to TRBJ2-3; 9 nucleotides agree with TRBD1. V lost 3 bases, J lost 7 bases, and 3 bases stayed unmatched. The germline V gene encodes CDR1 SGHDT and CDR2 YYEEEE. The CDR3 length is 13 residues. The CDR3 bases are TGTGCCAGCAGCTCGGGACAGGGAAATACGCAGTATTTT. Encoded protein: CASSSGQGNTQYF.

This CDR3 reads CASSPGRPIYNEQFF. CDR3 DNA: TGTGCCAGCAGCCCGGGTAGGCCGATATACAATGAGCAGTTCTTC. V gene TRBV7-2 combines with J gene TRBJ2-1; D remains unclear. The germline V gene encodes CDR1 SGHTA and CDR2 FQGNSA. V lost 5 bases and J 4 bases, leaving 15 bases between the germline ends. The CDR3 totals 15 residues.

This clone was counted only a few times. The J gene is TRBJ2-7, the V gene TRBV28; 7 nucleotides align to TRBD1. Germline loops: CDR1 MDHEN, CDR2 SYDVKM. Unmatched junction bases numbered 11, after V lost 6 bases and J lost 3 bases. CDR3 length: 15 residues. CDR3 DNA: TGTGCCAGCAGCTCCCCCCAATGGGACAGCTACGAGCAGTACTTC. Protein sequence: CASSSPQWDSYEQYF.

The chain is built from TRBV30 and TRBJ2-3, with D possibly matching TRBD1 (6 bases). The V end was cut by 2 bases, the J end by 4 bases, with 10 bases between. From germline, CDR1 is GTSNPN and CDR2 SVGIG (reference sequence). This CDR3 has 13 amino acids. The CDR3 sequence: CAWSHRVSDTQYF. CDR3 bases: TGTGCCTGGAGTCACAGGGTCTCAGATACGCAGTATTTT.

The DNA of the CDR3 is TGCGCCAGCAGCCAAGTGGGACGACAGGACTATGGCTACACCTTC. It codes for CASSQVGRQDYGYTF. The chain recombines TRBV4-1 with TRBJ1-2, with D possibly being TRBD1 (6 bases). The germline V gene has CDR1 MGHRA and CDR2 YSYEKL. The CDR3 is 15 residues long. Trimming left V 1 base short and J 3 bases short, with 12 bases between.

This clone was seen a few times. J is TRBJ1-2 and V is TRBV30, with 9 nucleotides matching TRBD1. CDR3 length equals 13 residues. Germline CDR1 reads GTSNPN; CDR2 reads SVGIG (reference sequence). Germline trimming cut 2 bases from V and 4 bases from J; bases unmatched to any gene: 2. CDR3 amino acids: CAWSPTGGYGYTF. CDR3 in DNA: TGTGCCTGGAGTCCGACAGGGGGCTATGGCTACACCTTC.